The 14 T cell receptor beta chains below were found in one sample sequenced in a study of T cell repertoires in cytomegalovirus infection (dated by TCRdb to about 2019). Instrument used: Illumina HiSeq 1500. TCRdb passed the public sequencing reads through fastp at Q25 and MiXCR, retaining productive beta sequences. Each entry merges the rows of one CDR3 protein and shows their most common DNA and genes. Across this sample there are 510,000 or so distinct CDR3 sequences, with about 30% seen only once. Roughly 13% of the sample comes from the top ten. The specimen sequenced was PBMCs. The receptors come from a human donor in good health (CMV status not recorded). Some clones in this sample may be carry-over from other donors' samples.

The chain has TRBV25-1 and TRBJ2-1; 8 positions match TRBD1. V lost 3 bases and J lost 16; bases outside the gene matches: 8. The V gene's germline CDR1 is MGHDK and CDR2 SYGVNS. CDR3 length: 12 amino acids. CDR3 region: CASSDYGTGYFF. The CDR3, as DNA: TGTGCCAGCAGTGATTATGGGACAGGTTACTTCTTC.

This clonotype was picked up a small number of times. V gene TRBV5-1 combines with J gene TRBJ1-1; D uncertain. Trimming shortened V by 0 bases and J by 5 bases, and 11 bases separated the two germline ends. The germline CDR1 and CDR2 sequences are SGHRS and YFSETQ. CDR3 length: 14 amino acids. The CDR3 region is CASSLVGMGTEAFF. In nucleotides, the CDR3 is TGCGCCAGCAGCTTGGTGGGAATGGGGACTGAAGCTTTCTTT.

This clonotype has at least ten counts. This chain uses TRBV12-3 or TRBV12-4 with TRBJ2-7; D is possibly TRBD2 (6 bases). This CDR3 contains 12 residues. Trimming stripped 6 bases from V and 4 bases from J, with 10 bases between. Here the CDR3 reads CASSQGTYEQYF. CDR3 DNA sequence: TGTGCCAGCAGCCAAGGGACTTACGAGCAGTACTTC.

The chain recombines TRBV7-2 with TRBJ2-7; tentatively, D is TRBD1 (6 bases). The CDR3 sequence is 14 residues long. Trimming shortened V by 4 bases and J by 1 base, and 11 bases separated the two germline ends. Germline values: CDR1 SGHTA, CDR2 FQGNSA. CDR3 in amino acids: CASSSTGRSYEQYV. CDR3 DNA sequence: TGTGCCAGCAGCTCCACAGGGAGATCCTACGAGCAGTACGTC.

The genes are TRBV5-5 and TRBJ2-5; 9 bases agree with TRBD2. V gave up 5 bases and J gave up 5 bases; unmatched junction bases: 16. The CDR3 consists of 17 residues. Per germline, CDR1 SGHKS and CDR2 YYEKEE (reference sequence). The CDR3 loop reads CASSRSGAGGPRETQYF. For the CDR3, the DNA is TGTGCCAGCAGTCGGTCCGGGGCGGGAGGGCCGAGGGAGACCCAGTACTTC.

The chain uses TRBV5-4 and TRBJ2-3; 10 positions agree with TRBD2. Germline trimming cut 3 bases from V and 1 base from J; bases unmatched to any gene: 2. The germline V gene has CDR1 SGHNT and CDR2 YYREEE (reference sequence). This CDR3 region has 15 residues. CDR3 region: CASSSSGSGTDTQYF. In DNA, the CDR3 is TGTGCCAGCAGCTCTAGCGGGAGCGGCACAGATACGCAGTATTTT.

The chain combines TRBV4-1 with TRBJ2-3, with 10 positions matching TRBD2. V lost 1 base, J lost 2 bases, and 6 bases stayed unmatched. Germline V CDR1 and CDR2: MGHRA, YSYEKL. There are 17 residues in the CDR3. The CDR3 protein is CASSQARTSGVTDTQYF. Here the CDR3 DNA reads TGCGCCAGCAGCCAAGCTCGGACTAGCGGCGTCACAGATACGCAGTATTTT.

The chain is built from TRBV20-1 and TRBJ1-4, with D maybe TRBD1 (6 bases). V lost 0 bases to trimming and J lost 8 bases, with 13 bases between them. The CDR3 loop spans 14 amino acids. From germline, CDR1 is DFQATT and CDR2 SNEGSKA (reference sequence). DNA of the CDR3: TGCAGTGCTAGAGATCGAGGGGGTTGGGAAAAACTGTTTTTT. Translating gives CSARDRGGWEKLFF.

Only a few counts were recorded for this clonotype. The V gene is TRBV7-3, the J gene TRBJ2-2; D not resolved. This CDR3 is 16 amino acids long. Germline values: CDR1 SGHTA, CDR2 FQGTGA. V was pared by 5 bases and J by 1 base, with 14 bases between. CDR3 coding DNA: TGTGCCAGCAGCCCCAACGGGCCAGGGAACACCGGGGAGCTGTTTTTT. It encodes CASSPNGPGNTGELFF.

This clonotype has just a few counts. As DNA, the CDR3 is TGTGCCAGCAGCTACGACAGGGGATATGAGCAGTTCTTC. Translating it yields CASSYDRGYEQFF. V usage is TRBV7-9 and J usage is TRBJ2-1; 8 nucleotides line up with TRBD1. The germline V gene has CDR1 SEHNR and CDR2 FQNEAQ (reference sequence). Trimming took 4 bases from V and 8 from J; bases not matched to a gene: 4. This CDR3 contains 13 residues.

This clonotype occurred many times. V gene TRBV7-2 combines with J gene TRBJ1-1, with 7 bases aligning to TRBD1. This CDR3 region has 15 residues. CDR1 is SGHTA, CDR2 FQGNSA, per germline. Unmatched junction bases numbered 6, after V lost 5 bases and J lost 0 bases. CDR3 protein: CASSQRGPMNTEAFF. CDR3 nucleotide sequence: TGTGCCAGCAGCCAAAGGGGGCCCATGAACACTGAAGCTTTCTTT.

V gene TRBV29-1 combines with J gene TRBJ2-3, with D unresolved. The germline CDR1 and CDR2 sequences are SQVTM and ANQGSEA. Trimming removed 5 bases at V and 6 bases at J, with 15 bases between. CDR3 length: 13 residues. The CDR3 region has the DNA TGCAGCGTTTGGCCCCTTGGGCGGGATACGCAGTATTTT. Translation gives CSVWPLGRDTQYF.

The rearrangement uses TRBV27 and TRBJ2-1; the D gene could be TRBD1 or TRBD2 (6 bases each). Trimming removed 7 bases at V and 5 bases at J, with 15 bases between. The CDR3 has 14 amino acids. Germline CDR1 MNHEY, CDR2 SMNVEV (reference sequence). The CDR3 is CASTFSGAHNEQFF. The CDR3 DNA reads TGTGCCAGCACGTTTTCGGGGGCCCACAATGAGCAGTTCTTC.

The chain is built from TRBV10-3 and TRBJ2-5, with 7 bases fitting TRBD1. The CDR3 runs to 14 residues. V shed 3 bases and J 4 bases; nucleotides not matched to a gene: 5. The germline V gene encodes CDR1 ENHRY and CDR2 SYGVKD. CDR3 protein: CAISDSRGRETQYF. As DNA, the CDR3 is TGTGCCATCAGTGATTCCAGGGGGAGAGAGACCCAGTACTTC.